The clone carrying this T cell receptor beta chain appeared a few times. Sequencing used cDNA as its template, made by extracting RNA and reverse transcribing it. TCRdb keeps only in-frame clones here, not all; method: immunoSEQ multiplex PCR. The sample has under 350,000 clones; nearly 60% are singletons. The CDR3 is 14 amino acids. In germline, CDR1 is SGHTA, CDR2 FQGTGA. With V trimmed by 5 bases and J by 6 bases, 4 bases remained unmatched. These data are taken from a study of CD8+ T cells in alopecia areata. As to treatment: oral pan-JAK inhibitor, 5-10 mg twice daily. Alopecia areata patients gave lesional scalp punch biopsies and peripheral blood samples.

The chain combines TRBV7-3 with TRBJ2-2; TRBD2 aligns across 9 bases. This receptor was identified in a human donor with alopecia areata. The sequenced sample was CD4+ T cells sorted from blood, obtained at week 24, from a patient treated with tofacitinib. The CDR3 loop reads CASSGGTSPGELFF. CDR3 nucleotides: TGTGCCAGCAGCGGGGGGACTAGCCCCGGGGAGCTGTTTTTT.